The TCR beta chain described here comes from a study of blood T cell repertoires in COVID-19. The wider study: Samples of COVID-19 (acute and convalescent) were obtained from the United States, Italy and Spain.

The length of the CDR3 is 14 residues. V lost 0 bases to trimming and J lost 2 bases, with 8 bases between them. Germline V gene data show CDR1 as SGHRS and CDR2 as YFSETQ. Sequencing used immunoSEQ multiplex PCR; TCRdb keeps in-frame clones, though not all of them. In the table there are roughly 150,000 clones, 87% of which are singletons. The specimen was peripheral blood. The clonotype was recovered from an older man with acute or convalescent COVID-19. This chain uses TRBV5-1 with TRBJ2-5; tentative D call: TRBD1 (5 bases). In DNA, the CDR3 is TGCGCCAGCAGCTTGGTCCAGGGACAAGAGACCCAGTACTTC. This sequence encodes CASSLVQGQETQYF.